The clone carrying this T cell receptor (beta chain) occurred a few times. This specimen belongs to a study of CD8 T cells in Susac syndrome. About 0.5 to 1 ug RNA was reverse transcribed with random hexamers. The authors amplified TCR beta CDR3 across 54 Vbeta and 13 Jbeta using immunoSEQ multiplex PCR. TCRdb reprocessed the immunoSEQ multiplex PCR reads via MiXCR and lists one record per CDR3 protein. The data hold 100,000 to 150,000 distinct CDR3 sequences, with 65% to 90% observed a single time. CD8+ and CD4+ T cells taken from blood had their TCR beta sequenced. Relapsing-remitting disease, either stable or active, was present in the treatment-naive patients who were the multiple sclerosis controls. TEMRA cells were enriched by FACS, and CD4+ and CD8+ T cells were negatively isolated. The sequenced sample consisted of CD8+ T cells from PBMCs. The sequence derives from a human donor with multiple sclerosis.

This CDR3 reads CASSYSGDTQYF. In DNA form, the CDR3 reads TGTGCCAGCAGTTACTCAGGAGATACGCAGTATTTT. This chain connects TRBV6-5 to TRBJ2-3; D call uncertain. CDR1 is MNHEY, CDR2 SVGAGI, per germline. The CDR3 has 12 residues. The germline V and J ends were trimmed by 0 bases and 5 bases, with 3 bases remaining between them.